The present T cell receptor (beta chain) was sequenced within a study of cytomegalovirus exposure and HLA in healthy donors. At the level of the study: Assignment to the Caucasian-associated ancestry cluster applied to 75% to 85% of the roughly 420 genotyped donors.

Regarding the study as a whole: The authors confirmed in vitro that a few CMV-associated chains were specific for CMV antigens. Most CMV-associated TCR beta chains appeared HLA-restricted in a later analysis.

In germline, CDR1 is LNHDA, CDR2 SQIVND (reference sequence). V was cut by 6 bases and J by 5 bases, with 19 bases left in between. The CDR3 has 16 residues. Of note for this clone: What it binds is not known.

A multiplex PCR was run with 60 Vbeta primers and 13 Jbeta primers. TCRdb keeps only in-frame clones here, not all; method: immunoSEQ multiplex PCR. The profile covers 150,000 to 200,000 clones, with 75% to 90% appearing a single time and 6% to 7.5% taken by the ten largest. Sequencing used PBMCs. The sequence came from a man younger than 45 in good health and CMV-seropositive. This chain links TRBV19 with TRBJ1-4; perhaps TRBD1 as D (6 bases). This chain's CDR3 is CASSSGQVGLNEKLFF. The CDR3, as DNA: TGTGCCAGTAGCTCGGGACAAGTAGGCCTCAATGAAAAACTGTTTTTT.